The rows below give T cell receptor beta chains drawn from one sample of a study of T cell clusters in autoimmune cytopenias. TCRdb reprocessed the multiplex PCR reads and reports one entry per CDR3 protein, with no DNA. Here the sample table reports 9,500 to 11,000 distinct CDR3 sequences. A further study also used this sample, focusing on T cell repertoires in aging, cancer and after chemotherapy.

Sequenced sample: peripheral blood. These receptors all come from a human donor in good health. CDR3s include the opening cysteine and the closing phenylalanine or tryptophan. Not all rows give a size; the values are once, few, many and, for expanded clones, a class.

CSASSTGSSGNTIYF NA TRBJ1-3 TRBV20-1
CSVEPPVGYTF medium-sized TRBJ1-2 TRBV29-1
CASSWDRNTEAFF NA TRBJ1-1 TRBV5-1
CATETGGAGEKLFF medium-sized TRBJ1-4 TRBV7-9
CASSRAGAGGETQYF medium-sized TRBJ2-5 TRBV6-5
CASRQLGGGGEQYF NA TRBJ2-7 TRBV2
CASSFRQIYEQYF NA TRBJ2-7 TRBV12-3/TRBV12-4
CAIRESVGETQYF NA TRBJ2-5 TRBV10-3
CASSIANTDTQYF medium-sized TRBJ2-3 TRBV19
CASTSKGGHEQFF medium-sized TRBJ2-1 TRBV19
CASSRGIRTNEKLFF NA TRBJ1-4 TRBV6-2/TRBV6-3
CASSYPGQNNEQFF medium-sized TRBJ2-1 TRBV6-5
CAISTTGVRGNTIYF medium-sized TRBJ1-3 TRBV10-3
CASSLNLGGITDTQYF NA TRBJ2-3 TRBV27